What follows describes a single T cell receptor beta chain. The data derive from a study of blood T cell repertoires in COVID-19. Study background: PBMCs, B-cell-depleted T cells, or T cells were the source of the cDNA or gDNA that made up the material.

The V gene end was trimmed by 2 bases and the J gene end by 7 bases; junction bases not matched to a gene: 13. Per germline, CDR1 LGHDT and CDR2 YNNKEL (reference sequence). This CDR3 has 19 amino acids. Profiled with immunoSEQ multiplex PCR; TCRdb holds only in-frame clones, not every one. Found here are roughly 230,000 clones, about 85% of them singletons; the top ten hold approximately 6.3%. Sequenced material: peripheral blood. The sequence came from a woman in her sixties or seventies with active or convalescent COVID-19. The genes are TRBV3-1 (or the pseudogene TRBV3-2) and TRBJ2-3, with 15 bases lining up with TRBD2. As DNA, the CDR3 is TGTGCCAGCAGCCAAAACTGGGCGGGGACTAGCGGGGGGCTAAATACGCAGTATTTT. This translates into CASSQNWAGTSGGLNTQYF.